These 18 T cell receptor beta chains share one sample of origin, sequenced in a study of blood T cell repertoires in COVID-19. Sequenced by immunoSEQ multiplex PCR; TCRdb stores in-frame clones only, minus some. The table has 150,000 to 200,000 clones, over 70% seen once. The sample taken for sequencing was peripheral blood. These receptor sequences come from a woman in her sixties or seventies with acute or convalescent COVID-19.

The rearrangement uses TRBV30 and TRBJ1-1; D not resolved. Germline V CDR1 and CDR2: GTSNPN, SVGIG (reference sequence). Trimming removed 3 bases at V and 4 bases at J, with 15 bases between. This CDR3 comprises 14 residues. The CDR3 region is CAWRPSGGGTEAFF. In DNA form, the CDR3 reads TGTGCCTGGAGGCCCTCGGGCGGAGGCACTGAAGCTTTCTTT.

The genes are TRBV5-1 and TRBJ2-7, with a weak D call TRBD1 (6 bases). Germline lookup yields CDR1 SGHRS and CDR2 YFSETQ. The CDR3 runs to 14 residues. With 0 bases removed from V and 6 bases from J, the gap between germline ends came to 13 bases. CDR3 sequence reads: CASSLGQDQLEQYF. The CDR3 DNA reads TGCGCCAGCAGCTTGGGACAGGACCAACTCGAGCAGTACTTC.

The chain couples TRBV7-9 to TRBJ1-2; D remains unclear. V lost 6 bases to trimming and J lost 5 bases, with 16 bases between them. CDR3 length equals 14 residues. CDR1 SEHNR and CDR2 FQNEAQ come from the germline V gene (reference sequence). The CDR3 DNA follows: TGTGCCAGCAGTCCTCTGGGCCCGGGGTATGGCTACACCTTC. It is translated as CASSPLGPGYGYTF.

This chain connects TRBV27 to TRBJ1-3; D gene ambiguous. CDR1 and CDR2 from the germline V gene are MNHEY and SMNVEV (reference sequence). This CDR3 region has 11 residues. V was pared by 6 bases and J by 3 bases, with 3 bases between. The CDR3 here is CASSFGNTIYF. CDR3 in DNA: TGTGCCAGCAGCTTTGGAAACACCATATATTTT.

V gene TRBV9 combines with J gene TRBJ2-1; 12 positions match TRBD2. The CDR3 spans 20 residues. V was pared by 0 bases and J by 8 bases, with 18 bases of the junction left unmatched. Germline V gives CDR1 SGDLS, CDR2 YYNGEE. The CDR3 coding sequence is TGTGCCAGCAGCGTAGAGAGAGGGTCGGCTAGCGGGGGGGCCGGGGATGAGCAGTTCTTC. The encoded protein is CASSVERGSASGGAGDEQFF.

Of note for this clone: This sample also contains other DNA sequences that code for the same CDR3. V usage is TRBV9 and J usage is TRBJ2-7; D is unresolved. Per the germline V gene, CDR1 is SGDLS and CDR2 is YYNGEE. Trimming pared 0 bases from V and 0 bases from J, leaving 7 bases between. The CDR3 runs 14 residues. CDR3 protein: CASSVGGSSYEQYF. CDR3 DNA: TGTGCCAGCAGCGTAGGAGGCAGCTCCTACGAGCAGTACTTC.

This clone was picked up one time. The chain has TRBV28 and TRBJ1-5, with D uncertain. The V end lost 5 bases, the J end lost 7 bases, and 15 bases lay between the germline ends. This CDR3 contains 14 residues. Germline V gene lookup returns CDR1 MDHEN and CDR2 SYDVKM. CDR3 nucleotides: TGTGCCAGCAGTCCCCTCCGGTTAATACAGCCCCAGCATTTT. It encodes CASSPLRLIQPQHF.

The chain is built from TRBV4-3 and TRBJ2-1; 7 bases are shared with TRBD2. Germline V lookup: CDR1 LGHNA, CDR2 YSLEER. The CDR3 length is 19 residues. The V and J ends lost 0 bases and 5 bases, in that order; junction bases with no gene match: 16. The CDR3 protein is CASSQDHSTSGAYDNEQFF. CDR3 in DNA: TGCGCCAGCAGCCAAGACCACAGTACCAGCGGGGCCTACGACAATGAGCAGTTCTTC.

The V and J genes are TRBV6-9 and TRBJ1-5, with 8 bases lining up with TRBD1. V shed 11 bases and J 0 bases; nucleotides not matched to a gene: 15. This CDR3 is 17 amino acids long. CDR1 is MNHGY and CDR2 is SVAAGI in the germline V gene. DNA of the CDR3: TGTGCCTCCGAGGTCCTCGACAGGGGAAATAGCAATCAGCCCCAGCATTTT. Translated, it gives CASEVLDRGNSNQPQHF.

The chain uses TRBV19 and TRBJ1-6, with D possibly being TRBD1 (6 bases). The V end was cut by 7 bases, the J end by 5 bases, with 15 bases between. The CDR3 runs to 15 residues. Germline CDR1 and CDR2: LNHDA and SQIVND (reference sequence). CDR3 residues: CASNDGTLDNSPLHF. CDR3 DNA sequence: TGTGCCAGTAATGACGGGACATTAGATAATTCACCCCTCCACTTT.

This clone was detected only a few times. The chain has TRBV6-4 and TRBJ2-3; possibly TRBD2 for D (6 bases). The CDR3 covers 16 residues. Trimming pared 0 bases from V and 0 bases from J, leaving 10 bases between. Germline assignment: CDR1 MRHNA and CDR2 SNTAGT. CDR3 bases: TGTGCCAGCAGTGACTCGATGGGGGGTAGCACAGATACGCAGTATTTT. Its translation is CASSDSMGGSTDTQYF.

The sample holds one count of this clone. This rearrangement joins TRBV9 to TRBJ2-1; D gene unclear. In germline, CDR1 is SGDLS, CDR2 YYNGEE. Deletions cut 4 bases from V and 0 bases from J, with 11 bases between. The CDR3 is 15 residues long. The CDR3 sequence is CASSQTPTSYNEQFF. The CDR3 nucleotides read TGTGCCAGCAGCCAGACTCCGACCTCCTACAATGAGCAGTTCTTC.

The chain joins TRBV28 to TRBJ1-1; 7 bases are shared with TRBD1. Germline V gene sequence: CDR1 MDHEN, CDR2 SYDVKM. The CDR3 length is 16 residues. V shed 2 bases, J shed 0 bases, and the junction held 6 bases outside the gene matches. CDR3 region: CASSLNPGGLNTEAFF. The DNA of the CDR3 is TGTGCCAGCAGTTTAAACCCAGGGGGTTTGAACACTGAAGCTTTCTTT.

This sequence joins TRBV7-6 and TRBJ2-2; D perhaps matches TRBD2 (6 bases). The CDR3 sequence is 16 residues long. Per germline, CDR1 SGHVS and CDR2 FNYEAQ. Trimming cost V 0 bases and J 7 bases, with 15 bases left between them. This CDR3 is CASSLAPREVVGELFF. CDR3 DNA sequence: TGTGCCAGCAGCTTAGCCCCAAGGGAGGTGGTCGGGGAGCTGTTTTTT.

V usage is TRBV7-5 and J usage is TRBJ1-6; no DNA check was done on the table's D call, TRBD1. TRBV7-5 corresponds to a pseudogene. This CDR3 is built from 15 residues. This CDR3 is CARKTPGQNRSPLHF. For the CDR3, the DNA is TGTGCCAGAAAAACTCCGGGACAGAACCGATCACCCCTCCACTTT.

The genes are TRBV18 and TRBJ2-1; 9 nucleotides align to TRBD1. The CDR3 sequence is 18 residues long. Trimming at V came to 2 bases and at J to 7 bases, leaving 15 bases not matched to a gene. Looked up from germline, CDR1 is KGHSH and CDR2 is LQKENI. CDR3 residues: CASSPSTGGSLIVNEQFF. CDR3 sequence (DNA): TGTGCCAGCTCACCATCTACAGGGGGCTCTCTAATTGTGAATGAGCAGTTCTTC.

The V call is TRBV20-1, the J call TRBJ1-3; 10 bases align to TRBD1. The CDR3 has 13 residues. V was clipped by 3 bases and J by 7 bases; unmatched bases: 3. The germline gives CDR1 DFQATT, CDR2 SNEGSKA (reference sequence). CDR3 protein: CSASWTGGNTIYF. The CDR3 coding sequence is TGCAGTGCTAGTTGGACAGGGGGGAACACCATATATTTT.

This clone came up once. The J gene is TRBJ1-1, the V gene TRBV19; TRBD1 agrees at 12 bases. Germline V gives CDR1 LNHDA, CDR2 SQIVND (reference sequence). This CDR3 spans 15 amino acids. Trimming took 9 bases from V and 1 from J; bases not matched to a gene: 6. The CDR3, as DNA: TGTGCCAGCGTTCGGGACAGGGGGCAGAACACTGAAGCTTTCTTT. Translating it yields CASVRDRGQNTEAFF.